This entry lists 7 T cell receptor beta chains sequenced from one sample in a study of shared T cell receptors in the human thymus. TCRdb's table, derived via immunoSEQ multiplex PCR, lists solely in-frame clones and lacks some. Among hundreds of thousands of clones listed, more than 75% were seen once. This same sample was also taken into another study, of human thymus T cells.

The sample comprised thymocytes. The source is a boy in the first two years of life with a congenital heart defect.

For this clone: Compared with germline, one end of the junction differs, possibly owing to a read error. Additional DNA sequences in this sample encode the identical CDR3. The chain is built from TRBV5-6 and TRBJ1-6; TRBD1 matches 9 bases. Germline loops: CDR1 SGHDT, CDR2 YYEEEE. The CDR3 loop spans 18 amino acids. CDR3 amino acids: CASSCSDRGEVKNSPLHF. In nucleotides, the CDR3 is TGTGCCAGCAGCTGTTCGGACAGGGGAGAAGTTAAGAATTCCCCCCTCCACTTT. The full variable domain, its missing parts supplied by reference TRBV5-6 and TRBJ1-6, is DAGVTQSPTHLIKTRGQQVTLRCSPKSGHDTVSWYQQALGQGPQFIFQYYEEEERQRGNFPDRFSGHQFPNYSSELNVNALLLGDSALYLCASSCSDRGEVKNSPLHFGNGTRLTVT.

The V gene is TRBV27, the J gene TRBJ2-7, with 10 nucleotides matching TRBD1. Germline loops: CDR1 MNHEY, CDR2 SMNVEV (reference sequence). CDR3 length: 15 amino acids. V gave up 5 bases and J gave up 4 bases; unmatched junction bases: 8. The CDR3: CASSPGGQGSYEQYF. The DNA for the CDR3 is TGTGCCAGCAGTCCCGGGGGACAGGGGTCGTACGAGCAGTACTTC.

The chain couples TRBV4-2 to TRBJ1-6, with TRBD1 matching 7 bases. The CDR3 has 18 amino acids. Trimming cost V 4 bases and J 9 bases; bases outside gene matches: 18. CDR1 LGHNA and CDR2 YNFKEQ come from the germline V gene. This CDR3 is CASSPPKKGANNRSPLHF. CDR3 bases: TGTGCCAGCAGCCCACCCAAGAAGGGGGCGAATAACCGTTCACCCCTCCACTTT.

This chain uses TRBV7-9 with TRBJ2-3, with 9 bases lining up with TRBD2. V shed 4 bases, J shed 4 bases, and the junction held 6 bases outside the gene matches. From germline, CDR1 is SEHNR and CDR2 FQNEAQ (reference sequence). The CDR3 is made up of 15 amino acids. The chain's CDR3 is CASSSQRGDSDTQYF. The CDR3 bases are TGTGCCAGCAGCTCCCAGCGGGGGGACTCAGATACGCAGTATTTT.

This clone has only a few counts. The rearrangement uses TRBV28 and TRBJ1-4, with D uncertain. Germline CDR1 MDHEN, CDR2 SYDVKM. Trimming took off 0 bases at V and 4 bases at J, with 9 bases between the two ends. The CDR3 spans 15 residues. In DNA form, the CDR3 reads TGTGCCAGCAGTTTATGGGCCGGGGTTAATGAAAAACTGTTTTTT. Translated, it gives CASSLWAGVNEKLFF.

The V and J genes are TRBV6-5 and TRBJ1-2, with a tentative D call TRBD1 (6 bases). CDR1 and CDR2 (germline): MNHEY, SVGAGI. V was trimmed by 1 base and J by 0 bases, leaving 12 bases between them. This CDR3 is built from 16 residues. Written as DNA, the CDR3 is TGTGCCAGCAGTTACTACAGGGCCGTAGCTAACTATGGCTACACCTTC. Translating gives CASSYYRAVANYGYTF.

CDR3 sequence (DNA): TGTGCCAGCAGTTTCGGGGACAGGGGGGTTGGCGAGCAGTACTTC. Residues: CASSFGDRGVGEQYF. V usage is TRBV27 and J usage is TRBJ2-7, with 11 nucleotides matching TRBD1. The CDR3 covers 15 residues. CDR1 is MNHEY, CDR2 SMNVEV, per germline (reference sequence). The junction had 7 bases not matched to a gene; V was cut back by 3 bases and J by 6 bases.